This T cell receptor (beta chain) appears in the sequencing data of a study of shared clonotypes between healthy human individuals. Whole-study findings and limits: Blood alone was sampled, and tissue repertoires likely differ.

Method: immunoSEQ multiplex PCR; TCRdb's copy keeps in-frame clones and lacks some. The data show more than 500,000 clones, roughly 96% seen once. CD8 cells regarded as naive lacked CD45RO, were positively chosen for CCR7, and omitted terminally differentiated effector memory CD45RA+ cells. Comments on this clone: Its target is not known.

CDR3 length: 16 residues. Germline V CDR1 and CDR2: SEHNR, FQNEAQ (reference sequence). V lost 1 base to trimming and J lost 7 bases, with 20 bases between them. The chain recombines TRBV7-9 with TRBJ2-7; TRBD2 might be the D (5 bases). The source of this sequence is a woman aged 25 to 39 in good health. Specimen: naive CD8+ T cells sorted from blood. CDR3 DNA sequence: TGTGCCAGCAGCTTAGATCCTAGCTCTCTAAGCCGTGAGCAGTACTTC. Encoded protein: CASSLDPSSLSREQYF. Using reference TRBV7-9 and TRBJ2-7 for the parts outside the CDR3, the full variable domain is DTGVSQNPRHKITKRGQNVTFRCDPISEHNRLYWYRQTLGQGPEFLTYFQNEAQLEKSRLLSDRFSAERPKGSFSTLEIQRTEQGDSAMYLCASSLDPSSLSREQYFGPGTRLTVT.